Below are 26 T cell receptor beta chains sequenced from a single sample in a study of post-analysis software for immune sequencing data. These receptors' antigens are unknown. Unique molecular identifiers tagged the TCR beta cDNA libraries. TCRdb reanalysed the PCR reads using MiXCR and keeps one entry per CDR3 protein. The sample contains around 400,000 distinct CDR3 sequences, less than 35% of which appear only once. Study findings and constraints: Patients carried several TRBV segments more frequently than controls did, and TRBV5-6, TRBV5-1 and TRBV20-1 were among them.

The sample taken for sequencing was blood. The receptors come from a girl aged 5-17 years with multiple sclerosis.

There are a few counts of this clonotype. The junction differs from germline at one of its ends, possibly a read error. The chain employs TRBV7-9 and TRBJ2-5; TRBD2 aligns across 7 bases. CDR1 and CDR2 from the germline V gene are SEHNR and FQNEAQ (reference sequence). The CDR3 sequence is 15 residues long. CDR3 coding DNA: TGTGCCAGCAGCTCCATAGCGGGCTCCCAAAAGACCCAGTACTTC. Its protein product is CASSSIAGSQKTQYF.

The chain combines TRBV20-1 with TRBJ1-2, with D perhaps matching TRBD1 (6 bases). Trimming left V 6 bases short and J 3 bases short, with 20 bases between. CDR1 DFQATT and CDR2 SNEGSKA come from the germline V gene (reference sequence). This CDR3 is built from 15 residues. The CDR3 coding sequence is TGCAGTGCCCTTAGGGGGGGGGCCGGTGACTATGGCTACACCTTC. Translation: CSALRGGAGDYGYTF.

The chain is built from TRBV20-1 and TRBJ2-1; 11 nucleotides align to TRBD1. The CDR3 contains 15 residues. CDR1 is DFQATT, CDR2 SNEGSKA, per germline (reference sequence). With 6 bases clipped from V and 13 bases from J, the junction kept 17 bases outside the gene matches. CDR3 nucleotides: TGCAGTGCGCACAAAACGGGACAGGGGGGAGAGACCCAGTTCTTC. It codes for CSAHKTGQGGETQFF.

The V and J genes are TRBV11-2 and TRBJ2-7, with D uncertain. Germline V gene data show CDR1 as SGHAT and CDR2 as FQNNGV. The CDR3 extends over 14 amino acids. V shed 0 bases and J shed 0 bases, with 6 bases lying between them. The CDR3 loop reads CASSLERSSYEQYF. The CDR3 nucleotides are TGTGCCAGCAGCTTAGAAAGGAGCTCCTACGAGCAGTACTTC.

This clonotype was found a few times. The chain recombines TRBV6-2 or TRBV6-3 with TRBJ2-7; 9 nucleotides line up with TRBD1. The CDR3 consists of 15 residues. The V and J ends lost 6 bases and 4 bases, in that order; junction bases with no gene match: 10. CDR1 and CDR2 (germline): MNHEY, SVGEGT. CDR3 in DNA: TGTGCCAGCAGCCCTACAGGGGGCCCCTATTACGAGCAGTACTTC. Translation gives CASSPTGGPYYEQYF.

The CDR3, as DNA: TGTGCCAGCAGCTCCCTAGGGACAGACAACACTGAAGCTTTCTTT. It translates to CASSSLGTDNTEAFF. The chain recombines TRBV7-6 with TRBJ1-1; 7 positions match TRBD1. The CDR3 contains 15 residues. Per germline, CDR1 SGHVS and CDR2 FNYEAQ. Trimming at V came to 4 bases and at J to 2 bases, leaving 7 bases not matched to a gene.

The V gene is TRBV20-1, the J gene TRBJ1-6, with D maybe TRBD1 (5 bases). The CDR3 contains 14 residues. The germline CDR1 and CDR2 sequences are DFQATT and SNEGSKA (reference sequence). Trimming cost V 2 bases and J 7 bases, with 12 bases left between them. CDR3 sequence reads: CSARKGQPNSPLHF. CDR3 in DNA: TGCAGTGCTAGAAAGGGGCAGCCGAATTCACCCCTCCACTTT.

The chain joins TRBV6-1 to TRBJ2-3, with D unclear. This CDR3 contains 16 residues. From germline, CDR1 is MNHNS and CDR2 SASEGT. V lost 2 bases and J lost 2, with 14 bases in between. CDR3 amino acids: CASSEPGGALTDTQYF. CDR3 DNA: TGTGCCAGCAGTGAACCGGGCGGAGCCCTCACAGATACGCAGTATTTT.

The gene calls are TRBV20-1 and TRBJ1-4; 7 positions match TRBD1. Germline V gives CDR1 DFQATT, CDR2 SNEGSKA (reference sequence). The ends lost 0 bases at V and 6 bases at J; junction bases unmatched: 7. The CDR3 sequence is 15 residues long. In DNA form, the CDR3 reads TGCAGTGCTAGAGATTACAGGGGAGACGATGAAAAACTGTTTTTT. Encoded protein: CSARDYRGDDEKLFF.

This clonotype was observed a handful of times. This sequence joins TRBV20-1 and TRBJ2-3; 7 bases fit TRBD1. V shed 5 bases, J shed 3 bases, and the junction held 8 bases outside the gene matches. The CDR3 runs 14 residues. The germline V gene has CDR1 DFQATT and CDR2 SNEGSKA (reference sequence). CDR3 amino acids: CSALTGYGTDTQYF. In DNA form, the CDR3 reads TGCAGTGCTTTGACAGGGTATGGGACAGATACGCAGTATTTT.

The chain couples TRBV6-1 to TRBJ1-1; D perhaps matches TRBD1 (5 bases). Trimming stripped 11 bases from V and 5 bases from J, with 12 bases between. Germline CDR1 is MNHNS and CDR2 is SASEGT. The length of the CDR3 is 11 residues. DNA of the CDR3: TGTGCCGGGGGGGTACTGACTGAAGCTTTCTTT. The encoded protein is CAGGVLTEAFF.

The chain links TRBV6-5 to TRBJ1-1, with D tentatively TRBD1 (5 bases). The germline V gene has CDR1 MNHEY and CDR2 SVGAGI. V gave up 4 bases and J gave up 0 bases, with 9 bases separating them. CDR3 size: 14 residues. The CDR3, as DNA: TGTGCCAGCAGTTTGGGGCCTCTGAACACTGAAGCTTTCTTT. It translates to CASSLGPLNTEAFF.

This sequence joins TRBV6-5 and TRBJ1-1, with TRBD1 as a possible D gene (6 bases). This CDR3 comprises 15 residues. The V gene lost 2 bases and the J gene lost 3 bases, with 13 bases spanning the gap. Germline V gives CDR1 MNHEY, CDR2 SVGAGI. The CDR3 loop reads CASSYRDTLHTEAFF. The CDR3 coding sequence is TGTGCCAGCAGTTACAGGGACACCCTCCACACTGAAGCTTTCTTT.

This clonotype has only a few counts. This chain joins TRBV5-6 and TRBJ1-1; 9 bases fit TRBD1. The J segment lost 3 bases and the V segment lost 2 bases, leaving 5 bases of the junction unmatched. Germline V lookup: CDR1 SGHDT, CDR2 YYEEEE. This CDR3 has 15 amino acids. CDR3 region: CASSLQGAQDTEAFF. Here the CDR3 DNA reads TGTGCCAGCAGCTTACAGGGGGCCCAGGACACTGAAGCTTTCTTT.

The gene calls are TRBV7-9 and TRBJ2-5, with a tentative D call TRBD1 (6 bases). The assigned J gene may be wrong: the sequence end matches TRBJ2-7 better. Germline CDR1 SEHNR, CDR2 FQNEAQ (reference sequence). This CDR3 spans 14 amino acids. CDR3: CASSSGASTSEQYF. CDR3 bases: TGTGCCAGCAGCTCAGGGGCTTCAACTTCCGAGCAGTACTTC.

This clonotype was picked up a small number of times. The V gene is TRBV12-3 or TRBV12-4, the J gene TRBJ2-7; D is ambiguous. The V and J ends lost 3 bases and 5 bases respectively, with 8 bases between them. This CDR3 has 12 amino acids. As DNA, the CDR3 is TGTGCCAGCAGTTTGTCGGTAAACGAGCAGTACTTC. Translation gives CASSLSVNEQYF.

The table lists this clonotype with a few counts. This rearrangement joins TRBV18 to TRBJ1-2; D perhaps matches TRBD1 (6 bases). Germline V gene sequence: CDR1 KGHSH, CDR2 LQKENI. The V gene lost 2 bases and the J gene lost 3 bases, with 13 bases spanning the gap. The CDR3 is 15 residues long. The CDR3 here is CASSPGGGSDYGYTF. The CDR3 DNA is TGTGCCAGCTCACCAGGGGGGGGCTCGGACTATGGCTACACCTTC. The entire variable domain, with the rest obtained from reference TRBV18 and TRBJ1-2, is as follows: NAGVMQNPRHLVRRRGQEARLRCSPMKGHSHVYWYRQLPEEGLKFMVYLQKENIIDESGMPKERFSAEFPKEGPSILRIQQVVRGDSAAYFCASSPGGGSDYGYTFGSGTRLTVV.

As to this clonotype: A read error is possible here, since a much larger clone lies one base away. V is TRBV2 and J is TRBJ2-1; D is ambiguous. V was pared by 8 bases and J by 4 bases, with 12 bases between. Per the germline V gene, CDR1 is SNHLY and CDR2 is FYNNEI. The CDR3 consists of 13 residues. CDR3 amino acids: CASVAALYNEQFF. The CDR3 DNA is TGTGCCAGCGTGGCAGCCCTATACAATGAGCAGTTCTTC. The whole variable domain, filled in from reference TRBV2 and TRBJ2-1, reads EPEVTQTPSHQVTQMGQEVILRCVPISNHLYFYWYRQILGQKVEFLVSFYNNEISEKSEIFDDQFSVERPDGSNFTLKIRSTKLEDSAMYFCASVAALYNEQFFGPGTRLTVL.

This clonotype was observed a few times. The chain recombines TRBV14 with TRBJ2-6; 9 positions match TRBD1. CDR1 is SGHDN, CDR2 FVKESK, per germline. There are 18 residues in the CDR3. Trimming at V came to 0 bases and at J to 0 bases, leaving 3 bases not matched to a gene. The CDR3 reads CASSQDRDRASGANVLTF. CDR3 bases: TGTGCCAGCAGCCAAGATAGGGACAGGGCCTCTGGGGCCAACGTCCTGACTTTC.

The V call is TRBV20-1, the J call TRBJ2-4; TRBD2 is a possible D gene (5 bases). V lost 3 bases, J lost 1 base, and 22 bases lay in between. The CDR3 totals 18 residues. Per the germline V gene, CDR1 is DFQATT and CDR2 is SNEGSKA (reference sequence). The CDR3 DNA is TGCAGTGCTAGGCTGACTCCATGGGAGCCGATGGCCAAAAACATTCAGTACTTC. This encodes CSARLTPWEPMAKNIQYF.

V gene TRBV4-2 combines with J gene TRBJ2-1, with 10 positions matching TRBD2. The CDR3 runs 17 residues. Trimming removed 0 bases from V and 7 bases from J; junction bases left unmatched: 9. The germline V gene encodes CDR1 LGHNA and CDR2 YNFKEQ. Here the CDR3 DNA reads TGTGCCAGCAGCCAAGATCTTGCTAGCGGGGGAGGTAATGAGCAGTTCTTC. Translation: CASSQDLASGGGNEQFF.

This chain joins TRBV5-1 and TRBJ2-5; possibly TRBD1 for D (6 bases). The germline V gene has CDR1 SGHRS and CDR2 YFSETQ. The CDR3 is made up of 17 amino acids. With 0 bases removed from V and 11 bases from J, the gap between germline ends came to 26 bases. The CDR3 sequence is CASSLGGWDNRYNEQYF. CDR3 coding DNA: TGCGCCAGCAGCTTGGGGGGCTGGGACAACCGCTACAATGAGCAGTACTTC. The entire variable domain, with the rest obtained from reference TRBV5-1 and TRBJ2-5, is as follows: KAGVTQTPRYLIKTRGQQVTLSCSPISGHRSVSWYQQTPGQGLQFLFEYFSETQRNKGNFPGRFSGRQFSNSRSEMNVSTLELGDSALYLCASSLGGWDNRYNEQYFGPGTRLLVL.

J is TRBJ2-3 and V is TRBV3-1; D unclear. The germline CDR1 and CDR2 sequences are LGHDT and YNNKEL (reference sequence). This CDR3 has 12 residues. V was clipped by 0 bases and J by 5 bases, with 3 bases between them. This CDR3 is CASSQEGDTQYF. DNA of the CDR3: TGTGCCAGCAGCCAAGAGGGAGATACGCAGTATTTT.

This clonotype was seen repeatedly, ten times or more. V usage is TRBV29-1 and J usage is TRBJ1-1, with D hard to call. CDR3 length: 12 residues. Per germline, CDR1 SQVTM and CDR2 ANQGSEA. V shed 6 bases and J shed 8 bases, with 16 bases lying between them. For the CDR3, the DNA is TGCAGCGTCGTAGAGGTAGCGGTGGAAGCTTTCTTT. Amino acids: CSVVEVAVEAFF.

Points on this clonotype: This may come from a read error, since a much larger clone is one base off. This chain connects TRBV4-1 to TRBJ2-5; no clear D. V was pared by 4 bases and J by 11 bases, with 20 bases between. The length of the CDR3 is 14 residues. Germline lookup yields CDR1 MGHRA and CDR2 YSYEKL. CDR3 region: CASSPIEVINEQYF. CDR3 nucleotide sequence: TGCGCCAGCAGCCCGATTGAGGTCATCAATGAGCAGTACTTC.

On this clonotype: One end of the junction does not line up with germline, which may come from a read error. J is TRBJ2-3 and V is TRBV25-1, with D perhaps TRBD2 (7 bases). Germline CDR1 is MGHDK and CDR2 is SYGVNS. This CDR3 comprises 15 residues. Here the CDR3 reads CAGSEFGGGSDTQYF. The CDR3 DNA sequence: TGTGCCGGCAGTGAATTTGGCGGGGGCTCAGATACGCAGTATTTT.